This TCR beta chain was identified during a study of shared clonotypes between healthy human individuals. V dropped 8 bases and J dropped 15 bases, with 23 bases sitting between them. Germline values: CDR1 SGHVS, CDR2 FQNEAQ. This CDR3 contains 13 residues. Profiling relied on immunoSEQ multiplex PCR, and the TCRdb table lists in-frame clones only, not all of them. This sample yields roughly 1.4 million clones, of which around 98.5% are seen a single time; 0.36% belongs to the top ten. Sequenced sample: naive CD4+ T cells sorted from blood. Subset defined: CD45RA+ positively selected. This receptor was obtained from a man aged 25-45 years in good health. V and J are TRBV7-8 and TRBJ2-1; D is unresolved. The chain's CDR3 is CASYGGKAVDLFF. The CDR3 region has the DNA TGTGCCAGCTACGGCGGAAAGGCGGTAGACCTGTTCTTC.